Shown below are 25 T cell receptor beta chains from a single sample sequenced in a study of shared clonotypes between healthy human individuals. Assay: immunoSEQ multiplex PCR; the TCRdb copy retains only in-frame clones and omits some. Of approximately 1,500,000 clones listed, around 95% were seen once; the top ten hold approximately 1.2%. Material: naive CD4+ T cells sorted from blood. Subset noted: CD45RA+ positively selected. These receptors originate from a man aged 25 to 40 in good health.

The V call is TRBV6-5, the J call TRBJ2-7; D is unclear. CDR3 size: 14 residues. The ends were cut back, 0 bases at V and 3 bases at J, with 9 bases in the middle. Germline V gene lookup returns CDR1 MNHEY and CDR2 SVGAGI. CDR3 residues: CASSYSDLDYEQYF. CDR3 sequence (DNA): TGTGCCAGCAGTTACTCGGACCTCGACTACGAGCAGTACTTC.

The chain couples TRBV6-5 to TRBJ1-5; TRBD1 matches 11 bases. V trimming: 5 bases; J trimming: 7 bases; junction bases outside the gene matches: 7. The CDR3 contains 15 residues. Germline V lookup: CDR1 MNHEY, CDR2 SVGAGI. This CDR3 is CASSAGQGAGQPQHF. In DNA, the CDR3 is TGTGCCAGCAGTGCAGGACAGGGGGCAGGACAGCCCCAGCATTTT.

V gene TRBV2 combines with J gene TRBJ1-4; D not certain. The germline V gene encodes CDR1 SNHLY and CDR2 FYNNEI. The CDR3 has 12 amino acids. With 5 bases removed from V and 2 bases from J, the gap between germline ends came to 3 bases. The CDR3 region has the DNA TGTGCCAGCAGTAGGACTAATGAAAAACTGTTTTTT. Its translation: CASSRTNEKLFF.

The chain uses TRBV7-9 and TRBJ2-5, with 16 nucleotides matching TRBD2. Matching the DNA end better, TRBJ2-7 makes the J call doubtful. Germline values: CDR1 SEHNR, CDR2 FQNEAQ (reference sequence). The CDR3 runs 17 residues. The CDR3, as DNA: TGTGCCAGCAGCCAGGGACTAGCGGGAGGGCCCGATTACGAGCAGTACTTC. Protein product: CASSQGLAGGPDYEQYF.

This clone was detected once. The V and J genes are TRBV14 and TRBJ2-4; D ambiguous. Germline V gives CDR1 SGHDN, CDR2 FVKESK. The CDR3 is made up of 17 amino acids. The V gene lost 1 base and the J gene lost 0 bases, with 13 bases spanning the gap. This chain's CDR3 is CASSQGYSSLAKNIQYF. The CDR3 DNA follows: TGTGCCAGCAGCCAAGGTTACAGCTCTCTAGCCAAAAACATTCAGTACTTC.

The V call is TRBV18, the J call TRBJ2-1, with D perhaps matching TRBD1 (5 bases). Trimming shortened V by 2 bases and J by 5 bases, and 10 bases separated the two germline ends. The CDR3 covers 14 residues. The germline CDR1 and CDR2 sequences are KGHSH and LQKENI. The CDR3 here is CASSPSTENNEQFF. CDR3 bases: TGTGCCAGCTCACCATCGACAGAGAACAATGAGCAGTTCTTC.

The V and J genes are TRBV7-9 and TRBJ2-1, with D tentatively TRBD1 (6 bases). From germline, CDR1 is SEHNR and CDR2 FQNEAQ (reference sequence). Between the trimmed V and J ends, which lost 7 bases and 3 bases, there was a span of 28 bases. The CDR3 consists of 19 residues. CDR3 in DNA: TGTGCCAGCACTTTAGGATCCCAAGGACAGCGTCTAAGCTACAATGAGCAGTTCTTC. This translates into CASTLGSQGQRLSYNEQFF. Full variable domain (outside the CDR3, taken from reference TRBV7-9 and TRBJ2-1): DTGVSQNPRHKITKRGQNVTFRCDPISEHNRLYWYRQTLGQGPEFLTYFQNEAQLEKSRLLSDRFSAERPKGSFSTLEIQRTEQGDSAMYLCASTLGSQGQRLSYNEQFFGPGTRLTVL.

This chain uses TRBV28 with TRBJ1-5; TRBD1 matches 9 bases. This CDR3 region has 14 residues. V was pared by 4 bases and J by 6 bases, with 4 bases of the junction left unmatched. Per germline, CDR1 MDHEN and CDR2 SYDVKM. CDR3 sequence reads: CASSSGTGFQPQHF. The CDR3 DNA is TGTGCCAGCAGTTCCGGGACAGGGTTTCAGCCCCAGCATTTT.

This chain connects TRBV6-1 to TRBJ2-7, with TRBD2 identical over 12 bases. Germline trimming cut 5 bases from V and 0 bases from J; bases unmatched to any gene: 2. CDR1 and CDR2 (germline): MNHNS, SASEGT. The CDR3 covers 15 residues. The CDR3, as DNA: TGTGCCAGCAGTAAGACTAGCGGGAGCTCCTACGAGCAGTACTTC. It translates to CASSKTSGSSYEQYF.

A few counts support this clone. This chain links TRBV11-1 with TRBJ1-1; weak D call: TRBD1 (6 bases). V lost 5 bases, J lost 0 bases, and 10 bases lay in between. Germline lookup yields CDR1 SGHAT and CDR2 FQDESV (reference sequence). The CDR3 is 14 amino acids. The CDR3 nucleotides are TGTGCCAGCAGCCGACAGGAGTTGAACACTGAAGCTTTCTTT. Amino acids: CASSRQELNTEAFF.

The chain uses TRBV28 and TRBJ2-7, with D possibly called TRBD1 or TRBD2 (6 bases each). The CDR3 runs to 15 residues. V was shortened by 2 bases and J by 3 bases, with 14 bases between the two germline ends. Germline values: CDR1 MDHEN, CDR2 SYDVKM. CDR3 sequence: CASSLRGQVFYEQYF. CDR3 bases: TGTGCCAGCAGTTTACGGGGGCAGGTGTTCTACGAGCAGTACTTC.

Comment on this clone: Distinct nucleotide sequences in the sample also encode this CDR3. The chain uses TRBV27 and TRBJ1-1; TRBD1 is a possible D gene (5 bases). CDR1 is MNHEY and CDR2 is SMNVEV in the germline V gene (reference sequence). V was cut by 3 bases and J by 0 bases, with 8 bases left in between. The CDR3 spans 14 residues. CDR3 amino acids: CASSFRGMNTEAFF. The DNA of the CDR3 is TGTGCCAGCAGTTTTCGGGGCATGAACACTGAAGCTTTCTTT.

This chain connects TRBV2 to TRBJ2-3; tentatively, D is TRBD1 or TRBD2 (5 bases each). The CDR3 length is 15 residues. Germline CDR1 reads SNHLY; CDR2 reads FYNNEI. With 6 bases removed from V and 3 bases from J, the gap between germline ends came to 16 bases. The DNA for the CDR3 is TGTGCCAGCAGCGTCCGGGACGACGGGACAGATACGCAGTATTTT. It is translated as CASSVRDDGTDTQYF.

This clone occurred once. The chain combines TRBV11-2 with TRBJ1-1, with D possibly TRBD1 on 5 matching bases. The CDR3 sequence is 13 residues long. V lost 5 bases and J 4 bases, leaving 11 bases between the germline ends. Per germline, CDR1 SGHAT and CDR2 FQNNGV. This CDR3 is CASSPRVSTEAFF. In DNA, the CDR3 is TGTGCCAGCAGCCCCAGGGTAAGCACTGAAGCTTTCTTT.

The CDR3 spells CASSLDFSGRTYEQYF. CDR3 in DNA: TGCGCCAGCAGCTTGGATTTCAGCGGGAGAACCTACGAGCAGTACTTC. The chain employs TRBV5-1 and TRBJ2-7; 8 bases align to TRBD2. Unmatched junction bases numbered 7, after V lost 0 bases and J lost 2 bases. From germline, CDR1 is SGHRS and CDR2 YFSETQ. The CDR3 runs 16 residues.

The chain recombines TRBV6-6 with TRBJ1-1, with TRBD1 as a possible D gene (6 bases). Trimming removed 4 bases at V and 5 bases at J, with 8 bases between. Germline CDR1 reads MNHNY; CDR2 reads SVGAGI (reference sequence). This CDR3 has 12 residues. This CDR3 reads CASSSQGTEAFF. The CDR3 DNA is TGTGCCAGCAGTTCTCAGGGGACTGAAGCTTTCTTT.

With regard to this clone: The sample contains more than one DNA sequence encoding this CDR3. The chain has TRBV7-2 and TRBJ2-7, with D possibly being TRBD1 (6 bases). CDR3 length: 13 amino acids. Trimming took off 5 bases at V and 4 bases at J, with 12 bases between the two ends. Germline CDR1 reads SGHTA; CDR2 reads FQGNSA. For the CDR3, the DNA is TGTGCCAGCAGCCTTTTACAGGGATACGAGCAGTACTTC. It translates to CASSLLQGYEQYF.

In DNA form, the CDR3 reads TGTGCCAGCAGGAAGGTCCGGACTAGCGGTCACCAAGAGACCCAGTACTTC. The encoded protein is CASRKVRTSGHQETQYF. The chain uses TRBV27 and TRBJ2-5; 10 bases match TRBD2. This CDR3 spans 17 amino acids. Germline V lookup: CDR1 MNHEY, CDR2 SMNVEV (reference sequence). V was clipped by 6 bases and J by 0 bases; unmatched bases: 10.

The J gene is TRBJ2-7, the V gene TRBV11-2; 13 bases are a match to TRBD2. CDR1 is SGHAT and CDR2 is FQNNGV in the germline V gene. CDR3 size: 19 residues. V trimming: 1 base; J trimming: 2 bases; junction bases outside the gene matches: 11. CDR3 in DNA: TGTGCCAGCAGCTTAGGAAGACTAGCGGGAGGAGGACGCCCCTACGAGCAGTACTTC. Translated, it gives CASSLGRLAGGGRPYEQYF.

This sequence joins TRBV28 and TRBJ1-5; tentatively, D is TRBD1 (5 bases). Germline CDR1 and CDR2: MDHEN and SYDVKM. V was pared by 5 bases and J by 4 bases, with 15 bases between. The CDR3 consists of 15 residues. The CDR3 protein is CASSPTELYNQPQHF. CDR3 nucleotide sequence: TGTGCCAGCAGTCCGACAGAGCTCTATAATCAGCCCCAGCATTTT.

CDR3 sequence: CASSPLLAGRNEQFF. CDR3 in DNA: TGTGCCAGCTCACCGTTGCTAGCGGGACGCAATGAGCAGTTCTTC. This sequence joins TRBV18 and TRBJ2-1, with 9 bases fitting TRBD2. Looked up from germline, CDR1 is KGHSH and CDR2 is LQKENI. The V gene end was trimmed by 3 bases and the J gene end by 6 bases; junction bases not matched to a gene: 6. The CDR3 length is 15 residues.

The CDR3 sequence is CASNRASGTGVSNQPQHF. As DNA, the CDR3 is TGTGCCAGTAATAGGGCTTCCGGGACAGGGGTTAGCAATCAGCCCCAGCATTTT. The chain joins TRBV19 to TRBJ1-5; TRBD1 agrees at 10 bases. The CDR3 contains 18 residues. Looked up from germline, CDR1 is LNHDA and CDR2 is SQIVND (reference sequence). Trimming cost V 7 bases and J 0 bases; bases outside gene matches: 12.

The chain employs TRBV9 and TRBJ2-1, with D maybe TRBD2 (6 bases). Per germline, CDR1 SGDLS and CDR2 YYNGEE. The CDR3 extends over 14 amino acids. Trimming removed 0 bases from V and 10 bases from J, with 14 bases in between. The CDR3 region has the DNA TGTGCCAGCAGCGTAGGTCTTAGCGGAGAAGAGCAGTTCTTC. This sequence encodes CASSVGLSGEEQFF.

The chain links TRBV28 to TRBJ2-4, with TRBD1 as a possible D gene (6 bases). There are 12 residues in the CDR3. The V gene lost 4 bases and the J gene lost 10 bases, with 11 bases spanning the gap. Germline values: CDR1 MDHEN, CDR2 SYDVKM. In DNA form, the CDR3 reads TGTGCCAGCAGTTCTCCACAGGGAATTCAGTACTTC. Translated: CASSSPQGIQYF.

This clone was picked up one time. Distinct nucleotide sequences in the sample also encode this CDR3. The V and J genes are TRBV15 and TRBJ1-1, with 7 nucleotides matching TRBD1. Germline CDR1 reads LNHNV; CDR2 reads YYDKDF (reference sequence). CDR3 length equals 14 residues. Trimming at V came to 1 base and at J to 2 bases, leaving 1 base not matched to a gene. In DNA form, the CDR3 reads TGTGCCACCAGCAGAGGGACAGGCAACACTGAAGCTTTCTTT. Translating it yields CATSRGTGNTEAFF.